Each of the 14 T cell receptor beta chains below was sequenced from the same sample in a study of identical twins. TCRdb reanalysed the 5' RACE reads using MiXCR and keeps one entry per CDR3 protein. Of about 340,000 distinct CDR3 sequences in the sample, about 12% were seen once. The same sample was also used in a study of yellow fever vaccine responses in identical twins.

The sequencing sample was made of CD8+ T cells sorted from blood. These receptor sequences come from a woman between 18 and 30 years old in good health.

This clonotype appeared once. This sequence joins TRBV4-2 and TRBJ2-3; D is unresolved. Germline V CDR1 and CDR2: LGHNA, YNFKEQ. The CDR3 has 15 amino acids. Trimming took 4 bases from V and 3 from J, leaving 14 bases between them. CDR3 loop: CASSRSVSETDTQYF. For the CDR3, the DNA is TGTGCCAGCAGCCGATCCGTGTCTGAGACAGATACGCAGTATTTT.

The chain has TRBV5-6 and TRBJ2-5; D is uncertain. Trimming removed 0 bases from V and 5 bases from J, with 14 bases in between. The CDR3 runs to 15 residues. CDR1 is SGHDT, CDR2 YYEEEE, per germline. The CDR3 DNA sequence: TGTGCCAGCAGCTTGGATTTCAGTTACGGGGAGACCCAGTACTTC. Translated: CASSLDFSYGETQYF.

The chain links TRBV2 to TRBJ2-3; the match to TRBD2 covers 9 bases. This CDR3 is built from 14 residues. V shed 7 bases and J 8 bases; nucleotides not matched to a gene: 10. Looked up from germline, CDR1 is SNHLY and CDR2 is FYNNEI. The chain's CDR3 is CASKPGLALPTQYF. The CDR3 bases are TGTGCCAGCAAACCGGGACTAGCACTTCCTACGCAGTATTTT. Based on the CDR3 plus reference TRBV2 and TRBJ2-3, the full variable domain is EPEVTQTPSHQVTQMGQEVILRCVPISNHLYFYWYRQILGQKVEFLVSFYNNEISEKSEIFDDQFSVERPDGSNFTLKIRSTKLEDSAMYFCASKPGLALPTQYFGPGTRLTVL.

The rearrangement joins TRBV7-6 to TRBJ1-1; D gene ambiguous. Trimming removed 1 base from V and 4 bases from J, with 13 bases in between. In germline, CDR1 is SGHVS, CDR2 FNYEAQ. This CDR3 spans 15 amino acids. The CDR3 nucleotides are TGTGCCAGCAGCTTAGGGGGAATGTATGGCACTGAAGCTTTCTTT. Its protein is CASSLGGMYGTEAFF.

This clonotype was counted only a few times. The chain has TRBV20-1 and TRBJ2-7, with 8 positions matching TRBD2. The germline V gene encodes CDR1 DFQATT and CDR2 SNEGSKA (reference sequence). The junction had 5 bases not matched to a gene; V was cut back by 0 bases and J by 1 base. This CDR3 comprises 15 residues. The CDR3 loop is CSARDLAGSSYEQYV. The CDR3 DNA reads as TGCAGTGCTAGAGATTTAGCGGGGAGTTCCTACGAGCAGTACGTC.

The J gene is TRBJ1-1, the V gene TRBV4-1; D is possibly TRBD1 (5 bases). The CDR3 extends over 16 amino acids. The germline V and J ends were trimmed by 0 bases and 4 bases, with 15 bases remaining between them. Germline-derived CDR1 and CDR2 are MGHRA and YSYEKL. CDR3 amino acids: CASSQEPGYGGTEAFF. CDR3 nucleotide sequence: TGCGCCAGCAGCCAAGAACCAGGATACGGGGGCACTGAAGCTTTCTTT.

The rearrangement uses TRBV7-6 and TRBJ2-1, with a weak D call TRBD2 (6 bases). Between the trimmed V and J ends, which lost 4 bases and 9 bases, there was a span of 19 bases. The germline CDR1 and CDR2 sequences are SGHVS and FNYEAQ. The CDR3 is 15 amino acids. Here the CDR3 reads CASSSRDPRGSEQFF. CDR3 coding DNA: TGTGCCAGCAGCTCGCGGGACCCACGAGGTAGTGAGCAGTTCTTC.

This clonotype was counted ten times or more. The chain has TRBV4-1 and TRBJ2-1; D perhaps matches TRBD1 (5 bases). CDR3 size: 17 residues. V dropped 0 bases and J dropped 0 bases, with 12 bases sitting between them. Germline loops: CDR1 MGHRA, CDR2 YSYEKL. The CDR3 nucleotides read TGCGCCAGCAGCCAAGATGTGACAGAGAGCTCCTACAATGAGCAGTTCTTC. Amino acids: CASSQDVTESSYNEQFF.

The V gene is TRBV15, the J gene TRBJ2-1; D remains unclear. Germline V gene lookup returns CDR1 LNHNV and CDR2 YYDKDF (reference sequence). The CDR3 length is 15 residues. Trimming took 0 bases from V and 9 from J, leaving 15 bases between them. CDR3 coding DNA: TGTGCCACCAGCAGAGATCATCCCCCATCAAGTGAGCAGTTCTTC. Protein: CATSRDHPPSSEQFF.

The V gene is TRBV7-9, the J gene TRBJ2-1; D remains ambiguous. V lost 5 bases, J lost 9 bases, and 11 bases lay in between. This CDR3 contains 12 residues. CDR1 SEHNR and CDR2 FQNEAQ come from the germline V gene (reference sequence). The CDR3 loop reads CASSNNRVEQFF. The CDR3 nucleotides are TGTGCCAGCAGCAACAACCGGGTTGAGCAGTTCTTC.

The chain links TRBV4-1 to TRBJ1-2, with D perhaps TRBD1 (6 bases). V lost 0 bases, J lost 5 bases, and 16 bases lay in between. Germline CDR1 MGHRA, CDR2 YSYEKL. This CDR3 is built from 16 residues. This CDR3 reads CASSQDRGTIEYGYTF. The CDR3 coding sequence is TGCGCCAGCAGCCAAGATCGAGGGACAATCGAGTATGGCTACACCTTC.

This clonotype was detected ten times or more. The chain links TRBV5-1 to TRBJ2-1; a weak D match, TRBD2 (6 bases). The CDR3 has 16 residues. V was cut by 0 bases and J by 2 bases, with 12 bases left in between. Germline values: CDR1 SGHRS, CDR2 YFSETQ. Written as DNA, the CDR3 is TGCGCCAGCAGCTTGGGTCTGGGAGGCACCTACAATGAGCAGTTCTTC. Amino acids: CASSLGLGGTYNEQFF.

The chain uses TRBV7-8 and TRBJ2-1; 13 bases align to TRBD2. The J segment lost 6 bases and the V segment lost 5 bases, leaving 10 bases of the junction unmatched. This CDR3 is 17 amino acids long. Germline V gene sequence: CDR1 SGHVS, CDR2 FQNEAQ. For the CDR3, the DNA is TGTGCCAGCAGCCCCGCGGGACTAGCGGGATCTTCCAATGAGCAGTTCTTC. It specifies CASSPAGLAGSSNEQFF.

This clonotype has more than one count but fewer than ten. This chain joins TRBV24-1 and TRBJ2-1, with 9 bases fitting TRBD1. Trimming removed 1 base from V and 5 bases from J; junction bases left unmatched: 5. The CDR3 consists of 16 residues. Germline assignment: CDR1 KGHDR and CDR2 SFDVKD. The CDR3 region is CATSDLGDRADNEQFF. CDR3 in DNA: TGTGCCACCAGTGATTTAGGGGACAGGGCGGACAATGAGCAGTTCTTC.